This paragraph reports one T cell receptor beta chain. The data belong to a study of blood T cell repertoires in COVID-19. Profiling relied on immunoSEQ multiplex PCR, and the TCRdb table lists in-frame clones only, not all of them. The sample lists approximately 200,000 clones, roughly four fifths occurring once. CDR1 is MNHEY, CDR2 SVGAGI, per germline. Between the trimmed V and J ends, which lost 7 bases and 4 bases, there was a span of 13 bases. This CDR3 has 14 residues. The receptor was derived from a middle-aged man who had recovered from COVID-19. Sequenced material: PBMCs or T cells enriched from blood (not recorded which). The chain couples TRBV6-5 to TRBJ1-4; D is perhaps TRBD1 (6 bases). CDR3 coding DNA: TGTGCCAGCACTATGACAGGATTTAATGAAAAACTGTTTTTT. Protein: CASTMTGFNEKLFF.